A single sample gave rise to the 11 T cell receptor beta chains below, sequenced in a study of graft-versus-host responses after intestinal transplantation. The protocol was immunoSEQ multiplex PCR, while the TCRdb copy is restricted to in-frame clones and leaves out a portion. The sample consists of under 55,000 clones, more than 85% of them appearing once. Here the sequenced sample was PBMCs, taken 524 days after transplant. The receptor source for this set is a human patient who received an intestinal transplant, so some T cells may come from the graft donor.

CDR3 nucleotide sequence: TGTGCCAGCAGCTCCTATAGCACAGATACGCAGTATTTT. The encoded protein is CASSSYSTDTQYF. The chain employs TRBV28 and TRBJ2-3, with unresolved D. V dropped 6 bases and J dropped 0 bases, with 7 bases sitting between them. Germline lookup yields CDR1 MDHEN and CDR2 SYDVKM. This CDR3 is built from 13 residues.

This chain links TRBV6-6 with TRBJ1-1; D is perhaps TRBD1 (6 bases). CDR3 length equals 14 residues. The V gene lost 4 bases and the J gene lost 1 base, with 10 bases spanning the gap. The germline CDR1 and CDR2 sequences are MNHNY and SVGAGI (reference sequence). The CDR3 is CASSSQGPNTEAFF. As DNA, the CDR3 is TGTGCCAGCAGTTCACAGGGCCCGAACACTGAAGCTTTCTTT.

This chain connects TRBV27 to TRBJ2-5; D perhaps matches TRBD1 (5 bases). Trimming cost V 6 bases and J 4 bases, with 12 bases left between them. Germline V gene data show CDR1 as MNHEY and CDR2 as SMNVEV (reference sequence). This CDR3 spans 13 amino acids. In DNA form, the CDR3 reads TGTGCCAGCAGCCCAGACAGAGGAGAGACCCAGTACTTC. Its translation is CASSPDRGETQYF.

The rearrangement joins TRBV4-3 to TRBJ1-6; 8 positions agree with TRBD1. Germline loops: CDR1 LGHNA, CDR2 YSLEER. The CDR3 covers 20 residues. V gave up 0 bases and J gave up 0 bases; unmatched junction bases: 10. Written as DNA, the CDR3 is TGCGCCAGCAGCCAAGATGTGACAGGGGCTACGAGCTCCTATAATTCACCCCTCCACTTT. It codes for CASSQDVTGATSSYNSPLHF.

This clone came up a few times. The chain links TRBV18 to TRBJ2-7, with D unclear. Germline assignment: CDR1 KGHSH and CDR2 LQKENI. Between the trimmed V and J ends, which lost 2 bases and 2 bases, there was a span of 4 bases. The CDR3 length is 12 residues. CDR3 coding DNA: TGTGCCAGCTCACCAGCCCCCTACGAGCAGTACTTC. It codes for CASSPAPYEQYF.

V gene TRBV4-2 combines with J gene TRBJ2-7; 9 bases align to TRBD2. The CDR3 spans 17 residues. CDR1 is LGHNA, CDR2 YNFKEQ, per germline. V was pared by 1 base and J by 0 bases, with 7 bases of the junction left unmatched. CDR3 in amino acids: CASSQVGAGGSSYEQYF. The CDR3 DNA reads as TGTGCCAGCAGCCAAGTTGGTGCGGGAGGGAGCTCCTACGAGCAGTACTTC.

This sequence joins TRBV5-1 and TRBJ2-1; TRBD2 might be the D (5 bases). The germline V gene encodes CDR1 SGHRS and CDR2 YFSETQ. V lost 6 bases to trimming and J lost 4 bases, with 17 bases between them. The CDR3 extends over 15 amino acids. The CDR3 protein is CASTPEKRSYNEQFF. In nucleotides, the CDR3 is TGCGCCAGCACCCCGGAGAAGCGGTCTTACAATGAGCAGTTCTTC. The full variable domain, in which reference TRBV5-1 and TRBJ2-1 provide the parts outside the CDR3, is KAGVTQTPRYLIKTRGQQVTLSCSPISGHRSVSWYQQTPGQGLQFLFEYFSETQRNKGNFPGRFSGRQFSNSRSEMNVSTLELGDSALYLCASTPEKRSYNEQFFGPGTRLTVL.

V gene TRBV19 combines with J gene TRBJ1-6, with 9 bases that match TRBD1. Germline V gives CDR1 LNHDA, CDR2 SQIVND (reference sequence). CDR3 size: 14 residues. Germline trimming cut 5 bases from V and 7 bases from J; bases unmatched to any gene: 3. CDR3 DNA sequence: TGTGCCAGTAGTGCCGGGACAGGGAATTCACCCCTCCACTTT. Residues: CASSAGTGNSPLHF.

This clone was counted a single time. The chain couples TRBV5-6 to TRBJ2-1; 11 bases align to TRBD2. Germline assignment: CDR1 SGHDT and CDR2 YYEEEE. The CDR3 contains 17 residues. V lost 4 bases to trimming and J lost 5 bases; unmatched junction nucleotides: 11. Here the CDR3 reads CASSMPLAGGWDNEQFF. The DNA of the CDR3 is TGTGCCAGCAGCATGCCTTTAGCGGGAGGGTGGGACAATGAGCAGTTCTTC.

The rearrangement uses TRBV27 and TRBJ1-1, with a weak D call TRBD1 (5 bases). V lost 10 bases and J 5 bases, leaving 17 bases between the germline ends. The CDR3 consists of 13 residues. Germline V gene lookup returns CDR1 MNHEY and CDR2 SMNVEV (reference sequence). The CDR3 coding sequence is TGTGCCACCCAGGGAGCCATAAGAACTGAAGCTTTCTTT. Protein sequence: CATQGAIRTEAFF.

This clone was detected only once. The V gene is TRBV30, the J gene TRBJ1-2; D gene ambiguous. CDR1 and CDR2 (germline): GTSNPN, SVGIG (reference sequence). CDR3 length: 13 residues. The V and J ends lost 0 bases and 7 bases respectively, with 12 bases between them. The CDR3 bases are TGTGCCTGGAGTGTATCAGATTTCGGTGGCTACACCTTC. As protein: CAWSVSDFGGYTF.